This TCR beta chain was observed in a study of cytomegalovirus exposure and HLA in healthy donors. PCR was performed using 60 Vbeta and 13 Jbeta primers. In the source study's methods: Later work found around 72 million unique TCR beta chains, with 9.5 million to 12 million shared. Data came from immunoSEQ multiplex PCR; TCRdb stores just in-frame clones and leaves some out. Clone size and V and J calls were adopted from that table, with D and trimming inferred from the DNA. This sample carries about 200,000 clones, roughly 80% of them seen once, and the ten largest clones take 1.4%. As for this clone: The sample contains more than one DNA sequence encoding this CDR3.

This CDR3 spans 12 amino acids. V was cut by 6 bases and J by 7 bases, with 13 bases left in between. Germline V gives CDR1 SQVTM, CDR2 ANQGSEA. This chain links TRBV29-1 with TRBJ2-1; weak D call: TRBD2 (5 bases). The TCR was taken from a girl between 10 and 17 years old in good health and CMV-seronegative. Source material: PBMCs. CDR3 nucleotide sequence: TGCAGCGTCGGAGGCCTTCGGAATGAGCAGTTCTTC. Translated: CSVGGLRNEQFF.